This TCR beta chain was found in a study of blood T cell repertoires in COVID-19. Overall study: Samples taken during acute and convalescent COVID-19 were collected in the United States, Italy and Spain.

Clinical history as reported by participants underpinned cohort assignment. The CDR3 spans 14 residues. Germline V gene data show CDR1 as SGDLS and CDR2 as YYNGEE. Trimming at V came to 3 bases and at J to 1 base, leaving 3 bases not matched to a gene. Authors' analysis steps: Cell counts per sample came from amplifying reference gene primers. Here immunoSEQ multiplex PCR was the method, and the copy in TCRdb shows in-frame clones only, minus some. The V and J calls and clone size were taken over from that table, and D and trimming were inferred from the DNA. The data contain over 300,000 clones, 70% to 90% of them singletons.

Sequencing used PBMCs or T cells enriched from blood (not recorded which). The sequence derives from a man under 40 who had recovered from COVID-19. The chain uses TRBV9 and TRBJ1-2, with 7 nucleotides matching TRBD1. In DNA, the CDR3 is TGTGCCAGCAGCGGGAGGGACAGTAACTATGGCTACACCTTC. This translates into CASSGRDSNYGYTF.